There are many counts of the clone carrying this TCR beta chain. Its target is not known. This specimen belongs to a study of neurological immune-mediated disorders. TCRdb independently ran MiXCR on the 5' RACE reads; one entry per CDR3 protein. The sample lists about 76,000 distinct CDR3 sequences; approximately 17% were seen once. Study-wide points: Healthy controls had more TCR clonal expansion than multiple sclerosis, which showed the least, whereas HTLV-1-associated myelopathy showed the most.

Trimming pared 0 bases from V and 5 bases from J, leaving 13 bases between. Per germline, CDR1 MNHEY and CDR2 SVGAGI. The CDR3 is 15 amino acids. The sequencing input was PBMCs. The chain joins TRBV6-5 to TRBJ1-1, with D hard to call. The sequence was collected from a woman aged 40 to 50 in good health. The CDR3 sequence: CASSYSNLAGTEAFF. The DNA of the CDR3 is TGTGCCAGCAGTTACTCGAATTTAGCCGGAACTGAAGCTTTCTTT.